This T cell receptor beta chain is drawn from a study of blood T cell repertoires in COVID-19. Across the study: Samples of COVID-19 (acute and convalescent) were obtained from the United States, Italy and Spain. PBMCs, B-cell-depleted T cells, or T cells were the source of the cDNA or gDNA that made up the material.

This CDR3 comprises 17 residues. Germline V CDR1 and CDR2: LNHDA, SQIVND (reference sequence). Trimming shortened V by 7 bases and J by 4 bases, and 24 bases separated the two germline ends. Authors' methods: The authors estimated nucleated cell counts from reference gene primer amplification. TCRdb keeps only in-frame clones here, not all; method: immunoSEQ multiplex PCR. V and J calls and clone size are copied from that table; D and trimming were computed from the DNA. The sample has some 200,000 clones; roughly 85% are singletons. Material for sequencing was peripheral blood. The J gene is TRBJ2-3, the V gene TRBV19; D possibly corresponds to TRBD2 (6 bases). This sequence originates from a woman aged 70-85 years with acute or convalescent COVID-19. The CDR3 loop reads CASMDPMTRGDADTQYF. The CDR3 DNA reads as TGTGCCAGTATGGACCCAATGACTAGAGGCGATGCAGATACGCAGTATTTT. The complete variable domain, with remaining parts taken from reference TRBV19 and TRBJ2-3, reads DGGITQSPKYLFRKEGQNVTLSCEQNLNHDAMYWYRQDPGQGLRLIYYSQIVNDFQKGDIAEGYSVSREKKESFPLTVTSAQKNPTAFYLCASMDPMTRGDADTQYFGPGTRLTVL.